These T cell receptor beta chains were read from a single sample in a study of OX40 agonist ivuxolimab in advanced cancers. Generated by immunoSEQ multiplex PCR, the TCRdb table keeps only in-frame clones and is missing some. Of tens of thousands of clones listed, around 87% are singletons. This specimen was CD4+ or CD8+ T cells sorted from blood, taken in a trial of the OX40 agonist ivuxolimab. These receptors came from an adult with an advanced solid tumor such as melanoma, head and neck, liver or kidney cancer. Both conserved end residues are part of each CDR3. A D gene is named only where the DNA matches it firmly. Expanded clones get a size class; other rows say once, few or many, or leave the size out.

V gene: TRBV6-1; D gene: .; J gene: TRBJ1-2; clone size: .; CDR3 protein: CASSPGGWFGYTF; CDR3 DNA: TGTGCCAGCAGTCCTGGGGGCTGGTTTGGCTACACCTTC
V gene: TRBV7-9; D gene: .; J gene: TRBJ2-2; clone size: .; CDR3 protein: CASSPVPVDTGELFF; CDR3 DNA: TGTGCCAGCAGCCCAGTCCCTGTGGACACCGGGGAGCTGTTTTTT
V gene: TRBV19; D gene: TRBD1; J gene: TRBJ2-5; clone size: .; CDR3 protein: CASSTKGTVQETQYF; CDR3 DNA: TGTGCCAGTAGTACCAAAGGGACAGTCCAAGAGACCCAGTACTTC
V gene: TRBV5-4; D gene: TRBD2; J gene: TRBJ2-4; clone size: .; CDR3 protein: CASSFKTGTTKNIQYF; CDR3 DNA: TGTGCCAGCAGTTTCAAAACCGGGACTACGAAAAACATTCAGTACTTC
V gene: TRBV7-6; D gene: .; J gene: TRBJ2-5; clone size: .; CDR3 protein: CASSLGSLAIETQYF; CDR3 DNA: TGTGCCAGCAGCTTAGGGTCCCTAGCGATTGAGACCCAGTACTTC
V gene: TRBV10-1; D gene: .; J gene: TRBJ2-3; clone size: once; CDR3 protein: CASSEPRGLQYF; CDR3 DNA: TGCGCCAGCAGTGAGCCCCGGGGACTTCAGTATTTT
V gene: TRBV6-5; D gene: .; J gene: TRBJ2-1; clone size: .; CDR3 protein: CASSYQGSVYNEQFF; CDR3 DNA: TGTGCCAGCAGTTATCAGGGATCCGTATACAATGAGCAGTTCTTC
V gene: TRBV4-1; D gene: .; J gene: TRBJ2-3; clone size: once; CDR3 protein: CASSQVPGSTDTQYF; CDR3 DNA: TGCGCCAGCAGCCAAGTGCCAGGGTCCACAGATACGCAGTATTTT
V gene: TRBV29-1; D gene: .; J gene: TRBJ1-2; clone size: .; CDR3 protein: CSVDMLTGISYGYTF; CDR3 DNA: TGCAGCGTTGATATGCTAACAGGGATCAGCTATGGCTACACCTTC
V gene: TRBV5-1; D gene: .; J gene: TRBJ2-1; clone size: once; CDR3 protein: CASSLSRGWGNEQFF; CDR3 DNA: TGCGCCAGCAGCTTGTCTCGGGGTTGGGGGAATGAGCAGTTCTTC
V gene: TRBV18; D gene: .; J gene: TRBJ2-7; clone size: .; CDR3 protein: CASSPNPGLHEQYF; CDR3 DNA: TGTGCCAGCTCACCAAACCCAGGACTTCACGAGCAGTACTTC
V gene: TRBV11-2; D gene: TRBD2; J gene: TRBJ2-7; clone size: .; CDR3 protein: CASSSRLAGPPYEQYF; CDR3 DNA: TGTGCCAGCAGCTCCCGACTAGCGGGGCCCCCTTACGAGCAGTACTTC
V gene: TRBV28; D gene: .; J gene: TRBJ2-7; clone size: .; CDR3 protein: CASSPGTASYEQYF; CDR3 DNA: TGTGCCAGCAGTCCCGGGACTGCCTCCTACGAGCAGTACTTC
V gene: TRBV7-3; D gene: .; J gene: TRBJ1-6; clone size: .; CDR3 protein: CASSLLGTENSPLHF; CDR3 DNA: TGTGCCAGCAGCTTACTGGGTACGGAGAATTCACCCCTCCACTTT
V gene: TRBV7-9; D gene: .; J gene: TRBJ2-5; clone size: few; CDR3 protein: CASSSFLGQETQYF; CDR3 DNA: TGTGCCAGCAGCTCCTTCCTGGGCCAAGAGACCCAGTACTTC
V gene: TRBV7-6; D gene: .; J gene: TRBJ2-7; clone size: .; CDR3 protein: CASSLHYEQYF; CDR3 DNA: TGTGCCAGCAGCCTTCACTACGAGCAGTACTTC
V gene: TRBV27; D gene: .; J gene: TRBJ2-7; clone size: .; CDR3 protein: CASSLYEQYF; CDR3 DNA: TGTGCCAGCAGTTTGTACGAGCAGTACTTC
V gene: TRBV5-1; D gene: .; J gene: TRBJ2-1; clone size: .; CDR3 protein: CASSLRAGSDEQFF; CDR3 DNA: TGCGCCAGCAGCTTGAGGGCAGGGAGCGATGAGCAGTTCTTC
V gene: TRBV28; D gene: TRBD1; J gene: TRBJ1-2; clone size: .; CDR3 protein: CASSGDRVMDGYTF; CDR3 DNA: TGTGCCAGCAGTGGGGACAGGGTAATGGACGGCTACACCTTC
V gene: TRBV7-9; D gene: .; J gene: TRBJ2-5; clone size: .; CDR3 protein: CASSPGQPRQETQYF; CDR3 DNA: TGTGCCAGCAGCCCCGGACAGCCCCGACAAGAGACCCAGTACTTC
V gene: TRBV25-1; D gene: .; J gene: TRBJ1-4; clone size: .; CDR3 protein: CASSELSRTATNEKLFF; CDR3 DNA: TGTGCCAGCAGTGAACTGTCCCGGACAGCTACTAATGAAAAACTGTTTTTT
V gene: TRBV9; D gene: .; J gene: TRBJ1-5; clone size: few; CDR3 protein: CASSVDGGSNQPQHF; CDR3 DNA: TGTGCCAGCAGCGTAGATGGCGGAAGCAATCAGCCCCAGCATTTT
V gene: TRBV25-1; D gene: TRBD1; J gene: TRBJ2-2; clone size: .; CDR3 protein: CASSEYGTGLFSGELFF; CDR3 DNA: TGTGCCAGCAGTGAATACGGGACAGGGTTGTTCTCCGGGGAGCTGTTTTTT
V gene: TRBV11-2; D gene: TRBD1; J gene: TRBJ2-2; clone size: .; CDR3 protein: CASSFGTGGTGELFF; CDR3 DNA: TGTGCCAGCAGCTTCGGGACAGGGGGCACCGGGGAGCTGTTTTTT
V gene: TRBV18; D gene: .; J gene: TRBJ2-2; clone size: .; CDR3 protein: CASSPLTGDSTGELFF; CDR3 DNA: TGTGCCAGCTCACCACTTACCGGAGATAGCACCGGGGAGCTGTTTTTT
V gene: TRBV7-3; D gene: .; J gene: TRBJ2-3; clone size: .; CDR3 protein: CASSLVGGDTQYF; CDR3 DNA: TGTGCCAGCAGCTTGGTTGGAGGAGATACGCAGTATTTT
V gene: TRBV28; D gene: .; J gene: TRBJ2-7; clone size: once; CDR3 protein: CASSLPPRQVLYEQYF; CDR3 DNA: TGTGCCAGCAGTTTACCCCCTCGACAGGTCCTCTACGAGCAGTACTTC
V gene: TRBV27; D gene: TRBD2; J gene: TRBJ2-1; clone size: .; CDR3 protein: CASSSRLAGGINEQFF; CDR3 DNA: TGTGCCAGCAGTTCAAGACTAGCGGGAGGGATCAATGAGCAGTTCTTC
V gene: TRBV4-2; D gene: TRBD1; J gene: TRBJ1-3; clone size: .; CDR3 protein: CASSLVGQGWHTIYF; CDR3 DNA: TGTGCCAGCAGCTTGGTAGGACAGGGGTGGCACACCATATATTTT
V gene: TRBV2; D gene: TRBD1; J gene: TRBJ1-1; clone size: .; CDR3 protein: CASTRGRNTEAFF; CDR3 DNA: TGTGCCAGCACCAGGGGGCGGAACACTGAAGCTTTCTTT
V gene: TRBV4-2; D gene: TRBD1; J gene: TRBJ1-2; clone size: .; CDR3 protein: CASSGKGASRGYTF; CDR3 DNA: TGTGCCAGCAGCGGTAAGGGGGCGTCGCGGGGCTACACCTTC
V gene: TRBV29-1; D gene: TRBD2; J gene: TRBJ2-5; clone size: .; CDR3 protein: CSVELGVPRGGTQYF; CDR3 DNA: TGCAGCGTTGAACTGGGAGTCCCCCGGGGGGGGACCCAGTACTTC
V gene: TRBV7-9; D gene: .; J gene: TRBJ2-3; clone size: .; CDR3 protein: CASSFLLGTDTQYF; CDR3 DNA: TGTGCCAGCAGCTTCCTCCTCGGCACAGATACGCAGTATTTT
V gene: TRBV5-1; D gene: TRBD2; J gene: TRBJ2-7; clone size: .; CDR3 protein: CASSQLADNSYEQYF; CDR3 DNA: TGCGCCAGCAGTCAACTAGCGGACAACTCCTACGAGCAGTACTTC
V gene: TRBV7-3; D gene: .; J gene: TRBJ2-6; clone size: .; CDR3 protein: CASSLDGLSGANVLTF; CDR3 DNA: TGTGCCAGCAGCTTGGACGGACTCTCTGGGGCCAACGTCCTGACTTTC
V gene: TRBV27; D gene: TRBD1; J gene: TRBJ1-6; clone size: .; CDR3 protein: CASRTRDSYSPLHF; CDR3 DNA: TGTGCCAGCAGGACCCGGGACAGTTATTCACCCCTCCACTTT
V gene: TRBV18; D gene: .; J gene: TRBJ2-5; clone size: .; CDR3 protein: CASSPLRDHQETQYF; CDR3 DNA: TGTGCCAGCTCACCACTCCGTGACCATCAAGAGACCCAGTACTTC
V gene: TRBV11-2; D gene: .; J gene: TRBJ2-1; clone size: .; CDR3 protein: CASSTRQEGAEQFF; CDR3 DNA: TGCGCCAGCAGCACCCGACAGGAAGGGGCTGAGCAGTTCTTC
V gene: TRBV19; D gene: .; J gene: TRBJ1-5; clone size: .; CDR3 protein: CASSTSRVSNQPQHF; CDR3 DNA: TGTGCCAGTAGTACTTCCCGAGTTAGCAATCAGCCCCAGCATTTT
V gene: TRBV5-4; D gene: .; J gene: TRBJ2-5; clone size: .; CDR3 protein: CASSQPGTEGETQYF; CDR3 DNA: TGTGCCAGCAGCCAACCCGGGACCGAAGGGGAGACCCAGTACTTC
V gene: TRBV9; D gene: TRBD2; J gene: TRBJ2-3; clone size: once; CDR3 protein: CASSVEAGRYTDTQYF; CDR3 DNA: TGTGCCAGCAGCGTAGAAGCGGGGCGATACACAGATACGCAGTATTTT
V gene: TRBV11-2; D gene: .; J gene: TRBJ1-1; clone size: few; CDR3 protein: CASSLVYGNEAFF; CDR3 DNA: TGTGCCAGCAGCTTAGTGTACGGAAATGAAGCTTTCTTT
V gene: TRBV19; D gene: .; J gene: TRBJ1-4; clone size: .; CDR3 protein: CASSTNNLGNEKLFF; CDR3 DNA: TGTGCCAGTAGTACTAACAACTTAGGCAATGAAAAACTGTTTTTT
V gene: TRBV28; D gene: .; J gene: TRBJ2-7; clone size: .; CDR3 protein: CASSFLSGNSYEQYF; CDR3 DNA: TGTGCCAGCAGTTTCCTAAGCGGAAACTCGTACGAGCAGTACTTC
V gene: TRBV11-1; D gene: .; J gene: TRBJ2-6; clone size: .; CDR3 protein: CASSHGSLSGANVLTF; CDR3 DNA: TGTGCCAGCAGCCACGGATCCCTCTCTGGGGCCAACGTCCTGACTTTC
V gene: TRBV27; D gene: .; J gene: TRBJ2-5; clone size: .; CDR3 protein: CASSLSGARRTQYF; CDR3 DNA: TGTGCCAGCAGTTTATCGGGTGCGAGACGGACCCAGTACTTC
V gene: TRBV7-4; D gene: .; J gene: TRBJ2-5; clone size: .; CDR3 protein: CASSLVRRVEETQYF; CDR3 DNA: TGTGCCAGCAGCTTAGTACGGCGGGTAGAGGAGACCCAGTACTTC
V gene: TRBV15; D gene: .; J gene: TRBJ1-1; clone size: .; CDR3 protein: CATSREENTEAFF; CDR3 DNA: TGTGCCACCAGCAGGGAAGAGAACACTGAAGCTTTCTTT
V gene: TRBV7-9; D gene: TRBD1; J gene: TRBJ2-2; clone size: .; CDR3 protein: CASSSRDRGDTGELFF; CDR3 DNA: TGTGCCAGCAGCTCCCGGGACAGGGGCGACACCGGGGAGCTGTTTTTT
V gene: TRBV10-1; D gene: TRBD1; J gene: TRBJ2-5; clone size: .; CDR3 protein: CASSESTGKETQYF; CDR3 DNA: TGCGCCAGCAGTGAGTCGACAGGGAAAGAGACCCAGTACTTC
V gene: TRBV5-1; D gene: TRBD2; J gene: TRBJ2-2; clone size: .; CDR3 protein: CASSFGGSNTGELFF; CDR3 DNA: TGCGCCAGCAGCTTCGGGGGGTCGAACACCGGGGAGCTGTTTTTT
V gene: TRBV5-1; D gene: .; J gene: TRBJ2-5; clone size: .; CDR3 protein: CASSAGGETQYF; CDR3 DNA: TGCGCCAGCAGCGCCGGAGGAGAGACCCAGTACTTC
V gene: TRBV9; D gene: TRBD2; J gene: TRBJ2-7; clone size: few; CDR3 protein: CASSVGSGRVYEQYF; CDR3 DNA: TGTGCCAGCAGCGTAGGTAGCGGGAGGGTCTACGAGCAGTACTTC